These T cell receptor beta chains were read from a single sample in a study of cytomegalovirus exposure and HLA in healthy donors. Libraries were prepared by immunoSEQ multiplex PCR; TCRdb keeps only in-frame clonotypes and omits some of them. The sample shows some 150,000 clones, more than 80% of them seen only once. The sequencing sample was made of PBMCs. All receptors come from a woman under 30 in good health and CMV-seronegative. CDR3s include the opening cysteine and the closing phenylalanine or tryptophan. Each record gives: clone size, D gene, J gene, V gene, CDR3 protein, CDR3 DNA. D genes are given only for firm matches. The size field is filled for only some rows; it gives once, few, many or a size class.

- | TRBD2 | TRBJ2-7 | TRBV5-1 | CASSHPPTSGSLVYEQYF | TGCGCCAGCAGCCATCCACCTACTAGCGGGAGTCTGGTCTACGAGCAGTACTTC
- | - | TRBJ2-5 | TRBV28 | CASSWSRVGETQYF | TGTGCCAGCAGTTGGTCCAGGGTAGGAGAGACCCAGTACTTC
- | - | TRBJ1-5 | TRBV6-5 | CASSYSLGNQPQHF | TGTGCCAGCAGTTACTCCCTAGGCAATCAGCCCCAGCATTTT
- | TRBD2 | TRBJ2-3 | TRBV5-1 | CASSWGTSGRVADTQYF | TGCGCCAGCAGCTGGGGAACTAGCGGGAGAGTGGCAGATACGCAGTATTTT
few | - | TRBJ2-3 | TRBV19 | CASSIDRDTQYF | TGTGCCAGTAGTATAGATCGGGATACGCAGTATTTT
- | TRBD1 | TRBJ2-7 | TRBV15 | CATSRDIGTGSYEQYF | TGTGCCACCAGCAGAGATATCGGGACAGGGTCCTACGAGCAGTACTTC
few | - | TRBJ2-7 | TRBV6-5 | CASSYSSGAYEQYF | TGTGCCAGCAGTTACTCTAGCGGCGCATACGAGCAGTACTTC
- | TRBD1 | TRBJ2-7 | TRBV4-1 | CASSYKTGTGSWRLAIPYEQYF | TGCGCCAGCAGCTATAAAACCGGGACAGGGAGCTGGAGGCTCGCCATTCCGTACGAGCAGTACTTC
- | TRBD2 | TRBJ2-2 | TRBV29-1 | CSVGQVGGATAGELFF | TGCAGCGTTGGGCAAGTCGGGGGGGCTACAGCCGGGGAGCTGTTTTTT
- | - | TRBJ2-7 | TRBV18 | CASSPPGGHYEQYF | TGTGCCAGCTCACCACCGGGAGGACACTACGAGCAGTACTTC
- | TRBD2 | TRBJ2-1 | TRBV9 | CASSVSSSGTGGNEQFF | TGTGCCAGCAGCGTAAGTTCGAGCGGGACGGGGGGCAATGAGCAGTTCTTC
once | - | TRBJ1-2 | TRBV28 | CAASEGNYGYTF | TGTGCCGCGTCTGAGGGTAACTATGGCTACACCTTC
- | - | TRBJ1-1 | TRBV13 | CASSLLDTEAFF | TGTGCCAGCAGCCTTCTAGACACTGAAGCTTTCTTT
- | TRBD1 | TRBJ2-7 | TRBV10-3 | CAISESTGVTYEQYF | TGTGCCATCAGTGAGTCAACAGGGGTGACCTACGAGCAGTACTTC
- | TRBD1 | TRBJ1-1 | TRBV30 | CAFSRGRDTEAFF | TGTGCCTTTTCCAGGGGGCGAGACACTGAAGCTTTCTTT
- | - | TRBJ1-3 | TRBV28 | CASSSGGTSGNTIYF | TGTGCCAGCAGCTCGGGGGGGACGTCTGGAAACACCATATATTTT
- | TRBD2 | TRBJ2-3 | TRBV4-3 | CASSQKIAGGSDTQYF | TGCGCCAGCAGCCAAAAGATAGCGGGAGGGTCAGATACGCAGTATTTT
- | - | TRBJ1-1 | TRBV27 | CASSLFYNTEAFF | TGTGCCAGCAGTTTATTCTATAACACTGAAGCTTTCTTT
few | - | TRBJ1-2 | TRBV7-2 | CASSPPGDYGYTF | TGTGCCAGCAGTCCCCCAGGTGACTATGGCTACACCTTC
- | TRBD1 | TRBJ1-3 | TRBV19 | CASRGQGTGNTIYF | TGTGCCAGTAGAGGACAGGGGACGGGAAACACCATATATTTT
- | - | TRBJ2-6 | TRBV5-1 | CASSLEGLRISGANVLTF | TGCGCCAGCAGCTTGGAGGGACTGAGAATCTCTGGGGCCAACGTCCTGACTTTC
- | TRBD2 | TRBJ2-5 | TRBV5-4 | CASSLMRERWETQYF | TGTGCCAGCAGCTTGATGCGGGAGAGGTGGGAGACCCAGTACTTC
- | - | TRBJ1-4 | TRBV25-1 | CASSYPLDSSNEKLFF | TGTGCCAGCAGTTATCCCTTAGACAGCTCTAATGAAAAACTGTTTTTT
- | - | TRBJ2-5 | TRBV5-5 | CASTNRVPETQYF | TGTGCCAGCACGAACAGGGTTCCAGAGACCCAGTACTTC
once | - | TRBJ1-5 | TRBV7-9 | CASSFPGDQPQHF | TGTGCCAGCAGCTTTCCCGGGGATCAGCCCCAGCATTTT
- | - | TRBJ1-2 | TRBV5-4 | CASSPGEGYARTF | TGTGCCAGCAGCCCCGGGGAGGGTTATGCTCGCACCTTC
once | - | TRBJ1-1 | TRBV7-9 | CASSKPGRNTEAFF | TGTGCCAGCAGCAAACCAGGGCGGAACACTGAAGCTTTCTTT
- | - | TRBJ1-2 | TRBV30 | CAWSVGGIGDYTF | TGTGCCTGGAGTGTGGGGGGAATAGGTGACTACACCTTC
- | - | TRBJ2-5 | TRBV19 | CASNRGRGQETQYF | TGTGCCAGTAATAGGGGGAGAGGCCAAGAGACCCAGTACTTC
- | TRBD1 | TRBJ1-2 | TRBV4-3 | CASSPSFMTGGNLYGYTF | TGCGCCAGCAGCCCGTCATTTATGACAGGGGGAAACTTATATGGCTACACCTTC
- | - | TRBJ2-7 | TRBV11-2 | CASRGAGAYEQYF | TGTGCCAGCAGGGGGGCAGGGGCCTACGAGCAGTACTTC
- | - | TRBJ2-3 | TRBV30 | CAWSRTGGSRHTDTQYF | TGTGCCTGGAGTAGGACAGGAGGGTCCCGACACACAGATACGCAGTATTTT
once | - | TRBJ2-7 | TRBV7-3 | CASSLRTGPYEQYF | TGTGCCAGCAGCTTACGAACAGGGCCCTACGAGCAGTACTTC
- | TRBD2 | TRBJ2-1 | TRBV11-2 | CASRVPGTKGEQFF | TGTGCCAGCAGGGTGCCCGGGACTAAGGGTGAGCAGTTCTTC
- | - | TRBJ2-2 | TRBV9 | CASSVSLPAGIQTNTGELFF | TGTGCCAGCAGCGTATCCCTTCCAGCCGGGATCCAGACGAACACCGGGGAGCTGTTTTTT
- | - | TRBJ1-4 | TRBV28 | CASSTQDRRGKLFF | TGTGCCAGCAGCACACAGGACAGAAGGGGAAAACTGTTTTTT
- | TRBD1 | TRBJ1-3 | TRBV28 | CASSLSPGGVGNTIYF | TGTGCCAGCAGTTTAAGCCCAGGGGGAGTCGGAAACACCATATATTTT
- | - | TRBJ2-7 | TRBV14 | CASSPGTAEGYEQYF | TGTGCCAGCAGCCCTGGGACAGCGGAGGGCTACGAGCAGTACTTC
- | TRBD1 | TRBJ2-1 | TRBV30 | CAWRTGFGDEQFF | TGTGCCTGGAGGACAGGGTTCGGGGATGAGCAGTTCTTC